The T cell receptor beta chain under discussion was sequenced for a study of blood T cell repertoires in COVID-19. Overall study: Whether acute or convalescent, the COVID-19 samples came from the United States, Italy and Spain. PBMCs, B-cell-depleted T cells, or T cells were the source of the cDNA or gDNA that made up the material.

As originally analysed: Amplification of reference gene primers was used by the study to estimate nucleated cell counts. Sequencing used immunoSEQ multiplex PCR; TCRdb keeps in-frame clones, though not all of them. V and J calls and clone size are those listed in that table; D and trimming were worked out from the DNA. The repertoire includes about 160,000 clones, approximately 80% of them detected once, and approximately 13% sits in the top ten. CDR3 length: 17 amino acids. V lost 6 bases to trimming and J lost 2 bases, with 20 bases between them. From germline, CDR1 is MDHEN and CDR2 SYDVKM. This clone appeared a single time.

The sequence came from an elderly woman with acute or convalescent COVID-19. This rearrangement joins TRBV28 to TRBJ1-5; a possible D gene is TRBD1 (6 bases). Sequenced input: peripheral blood. The CDR3 loop is CASSSLLQGTGNQPQHF. The CDR3 DNA is TGTGCCAGCAGCTCCCTACTACAGGGAACGGGCAATCAGCCCCAGCATTTT.